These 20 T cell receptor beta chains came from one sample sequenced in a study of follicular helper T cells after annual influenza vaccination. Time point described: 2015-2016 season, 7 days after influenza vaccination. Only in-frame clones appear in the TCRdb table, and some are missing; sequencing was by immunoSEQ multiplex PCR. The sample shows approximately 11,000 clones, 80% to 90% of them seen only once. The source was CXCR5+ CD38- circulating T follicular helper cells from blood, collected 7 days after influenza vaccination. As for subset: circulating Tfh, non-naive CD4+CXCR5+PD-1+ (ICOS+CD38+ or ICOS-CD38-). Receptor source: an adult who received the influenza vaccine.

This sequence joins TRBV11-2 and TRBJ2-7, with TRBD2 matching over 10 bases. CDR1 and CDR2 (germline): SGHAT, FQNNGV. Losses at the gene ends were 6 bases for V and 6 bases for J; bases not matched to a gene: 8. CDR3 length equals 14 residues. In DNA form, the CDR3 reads TGTGCCAGCAGTCCGGGACTAGCGACGAGCGAGCAGTACTTC. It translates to CASSPGLATSEQYF.

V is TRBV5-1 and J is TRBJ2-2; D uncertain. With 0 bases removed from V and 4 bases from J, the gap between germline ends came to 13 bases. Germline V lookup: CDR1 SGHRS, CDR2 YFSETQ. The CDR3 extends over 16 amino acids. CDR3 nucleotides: TGCGCCAGCAGCTTGGAGTTCAGTCTCAGCACCGGGGAGCTGTTTTTT. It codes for CASSLEFSLSTGELFF.

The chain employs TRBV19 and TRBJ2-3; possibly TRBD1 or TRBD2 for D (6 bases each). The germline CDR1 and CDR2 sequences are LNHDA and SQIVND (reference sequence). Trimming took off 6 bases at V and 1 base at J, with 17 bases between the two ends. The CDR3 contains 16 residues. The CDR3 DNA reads TGTGCCAGTAGCCCTACTCGGGGGCGGGGCACAGATACGCAGTATTTT. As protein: CASSPTRGRGTDTQYF.

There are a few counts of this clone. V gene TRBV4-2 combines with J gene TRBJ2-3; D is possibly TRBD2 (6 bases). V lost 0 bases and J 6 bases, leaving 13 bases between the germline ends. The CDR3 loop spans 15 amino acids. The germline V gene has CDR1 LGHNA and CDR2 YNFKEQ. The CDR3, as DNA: TGTGCCAGCAGCCAAGAAGGCGGGGTTGTGGATACGCAGTATTTT. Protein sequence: CASSQEGGVVDTQYF.

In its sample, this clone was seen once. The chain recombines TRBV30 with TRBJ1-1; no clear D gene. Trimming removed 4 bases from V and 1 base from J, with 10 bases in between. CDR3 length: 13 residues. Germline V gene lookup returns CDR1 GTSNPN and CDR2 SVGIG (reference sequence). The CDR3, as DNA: TGTGCCTGGACTTCTCTCCAGAACACTGAAGCTTTCTTT. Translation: CAWTSLQNTEAFF.

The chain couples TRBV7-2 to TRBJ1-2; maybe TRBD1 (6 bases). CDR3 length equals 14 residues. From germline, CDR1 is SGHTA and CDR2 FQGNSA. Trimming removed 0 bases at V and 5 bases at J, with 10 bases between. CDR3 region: CASSLAAGEYGYTF. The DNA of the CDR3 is TGTGCCAGCAGCTTAGCGGCAGGGGAATATGGCTACACCTTC.

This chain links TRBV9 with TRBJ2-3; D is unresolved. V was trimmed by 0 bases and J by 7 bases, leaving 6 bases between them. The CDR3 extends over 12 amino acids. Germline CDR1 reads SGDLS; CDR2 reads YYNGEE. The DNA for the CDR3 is TGTGCCAGCAGCGTAGATACCAATACGCAGTATTTT. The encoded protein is CASSVDTNTQYF.

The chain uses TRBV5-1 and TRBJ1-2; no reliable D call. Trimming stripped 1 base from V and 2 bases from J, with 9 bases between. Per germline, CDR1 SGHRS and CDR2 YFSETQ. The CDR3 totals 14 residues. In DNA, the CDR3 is TGCGCCAGCAGCTTGTCCGGAGGGAACTATGGCTACACCTTC. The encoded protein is CASSLSGGNYGYTF.

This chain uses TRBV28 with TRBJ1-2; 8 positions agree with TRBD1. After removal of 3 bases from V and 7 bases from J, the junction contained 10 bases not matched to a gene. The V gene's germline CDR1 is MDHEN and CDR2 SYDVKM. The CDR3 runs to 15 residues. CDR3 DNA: TGTGCCAGCAGTTTGGAGCAGGGGGCGATTGGTGGCTACACCTTC. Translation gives CASSLEQGAIGGYTF.

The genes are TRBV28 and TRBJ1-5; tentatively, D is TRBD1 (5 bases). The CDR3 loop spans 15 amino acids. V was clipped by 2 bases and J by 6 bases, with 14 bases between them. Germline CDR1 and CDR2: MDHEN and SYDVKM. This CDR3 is CASSLGGWDRQPQHF. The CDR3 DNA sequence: TGTGCCAGCAGTTTAGGCGGGTGGGACCGTCAGCCCCAGCATTTT.

In DNA, the CDR3 is TGTGCCAGCAGCCCCAGGGGCAGGAATCAGCCCCAGCATTTT. This encodes CASSPRGRNQPQHF. The rearrangement links TRBV5-6 to TRBJ1-5; possibly TRBD1 for D (6 bases). Trimming removed 4 bases from V and 4 bases from J, with 12 bases in between. CDR1 and CDR2 from the germline V gene are SGHDT and YYEEEE. The CDR3 sequence is 14 residues long.

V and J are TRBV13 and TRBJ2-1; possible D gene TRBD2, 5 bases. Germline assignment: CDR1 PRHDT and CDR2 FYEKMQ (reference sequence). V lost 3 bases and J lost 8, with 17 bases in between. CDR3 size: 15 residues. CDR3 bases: TGTGCCAGCAGCTTTCACCGCCCCGAGGGCGATGAGCAGTTCTTC. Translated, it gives CASSFHRPEGDEQFF.

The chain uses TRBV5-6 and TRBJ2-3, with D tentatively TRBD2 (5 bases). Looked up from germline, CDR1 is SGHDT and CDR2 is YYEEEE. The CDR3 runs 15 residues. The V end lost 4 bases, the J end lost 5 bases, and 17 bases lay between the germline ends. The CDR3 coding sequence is TGTGCCAGCAGCAAATCCGGACTCGCGGTAGATACGCAGTATTTT. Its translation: CASSKSGLAVDTQYF. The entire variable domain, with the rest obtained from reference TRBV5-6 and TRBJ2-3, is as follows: DAGVTQSPTHLIKTRGQQVTLRCSPKSGHDTVSWYQQALGQGPQFIFQYYEEEERQRGNFPDRFSGHQFPNYSSELNVNALLLGDSALYLCASSKSGLAVDTQYFGPGTRLTVL.

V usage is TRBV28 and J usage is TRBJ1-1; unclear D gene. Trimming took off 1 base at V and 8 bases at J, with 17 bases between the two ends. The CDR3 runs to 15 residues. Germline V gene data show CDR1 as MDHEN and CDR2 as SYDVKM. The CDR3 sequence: CASSLSGYRISEAFF. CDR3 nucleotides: TGTGCCAGCAGTTTATCTGGATATCGGATCTCCGAAGCTTTCTTT.

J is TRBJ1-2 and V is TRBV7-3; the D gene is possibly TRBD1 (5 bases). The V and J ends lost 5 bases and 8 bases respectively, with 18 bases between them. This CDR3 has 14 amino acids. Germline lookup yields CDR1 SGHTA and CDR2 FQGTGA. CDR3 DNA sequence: TGTGCCAGCAGCCCCGGGACTGGGGCCTGGGGCTACACCTTC. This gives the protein CASSPGTGAWGYTF. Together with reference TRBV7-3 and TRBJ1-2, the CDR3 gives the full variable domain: GAGVSQTPSNKVTEKGKYVELRCDPISGHTALYWYRQSLGQGPEFLIYFQGTGAADDSGLPNDRFFAVRPEGSVSTLKIQRTERGDSAVYLCASSPGTGAWGYTFGSGTRLTVV.

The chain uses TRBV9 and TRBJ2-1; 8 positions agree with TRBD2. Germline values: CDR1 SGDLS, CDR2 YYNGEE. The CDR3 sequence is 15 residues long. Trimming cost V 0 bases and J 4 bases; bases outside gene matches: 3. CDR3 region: CASSVGSGVYNEQFF. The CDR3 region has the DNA TGTGCCAGCAGCGTAGGTAGCGGGGTGTACAATGAGCAGTTCTTC.

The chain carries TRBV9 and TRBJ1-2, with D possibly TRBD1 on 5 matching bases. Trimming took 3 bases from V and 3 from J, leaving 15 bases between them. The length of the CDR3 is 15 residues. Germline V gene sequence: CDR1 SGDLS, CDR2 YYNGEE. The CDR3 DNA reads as TGTGCCAGCAGCGCGATTTCAGACAGCCACTATGGCTACACCTTC. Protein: CASSAISDSHYGYTF. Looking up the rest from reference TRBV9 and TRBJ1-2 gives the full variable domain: DSGVTQTPKHLITATGQRVTLRCSPRSGDLSVYWYQQSLDQGLQFLIQYYNGEERAKGNILERFSAQQFPDLHSELNLSSLELGDSALYFCASSAISDSHYGYTFGSGTRLTVV.

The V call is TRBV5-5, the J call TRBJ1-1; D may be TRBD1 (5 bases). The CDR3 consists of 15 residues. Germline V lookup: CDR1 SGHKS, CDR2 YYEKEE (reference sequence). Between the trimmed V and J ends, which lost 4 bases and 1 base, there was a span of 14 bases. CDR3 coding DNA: TGTGCCAGCAGCCCGGAAGGGGCGGCGAACACTGAAGCTTTCTTT. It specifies CASSPEGAANTEAFF.

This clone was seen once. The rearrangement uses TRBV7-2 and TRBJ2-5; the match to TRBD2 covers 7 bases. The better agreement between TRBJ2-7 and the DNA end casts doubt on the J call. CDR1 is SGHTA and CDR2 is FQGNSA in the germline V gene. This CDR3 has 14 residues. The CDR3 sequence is CASSLAGGVYEQYF. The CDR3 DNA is TGTGCCAGCAGCTTAGCTGGGGGGGTATACGAGCAGTACTTC.

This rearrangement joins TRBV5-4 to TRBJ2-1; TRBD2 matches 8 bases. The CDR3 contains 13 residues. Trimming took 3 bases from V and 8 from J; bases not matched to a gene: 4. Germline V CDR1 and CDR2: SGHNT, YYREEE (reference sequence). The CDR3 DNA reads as TGTGCCAGCAGCTCGGGACTAGGCGATGAGCAGTTCTTC. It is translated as CASSSGLGDEQFF.